A selection of T cell receptor beta chains follows, all from one sample in a study of T cell changes during pregnancy in multiple sclerosis. Here immunoSEQ multiplex PCR was the method, and the copy in TCRdb shows in-frame clones only, minus some. Counted here are tens of thousands of clones, around 90% occurring once; the ten biggest clones make up around 3.5%. Sequenced material: peripheral blood, taken after pregnancy. These receptors originate from a female donor in good health, enrolled as a control in a pregnancy study. CDR3s include the opening cysteine and the closing phenylalanine or tryptophan. A D gene is named only where the DNA matches it firmly. Clone size is given for some rows only: seen once, a few or many times, or a class if the clone is expanded.

NA	TRBD1	TRBV7-8	TRBJ2-7	CASSLAGDRRHSYEQYF	TGTGCCAGCAGCTTAGCGGGGGACAGACGACACTCCTACGAGCAGTACTTC
NA	NA	TRBV28	TRBJ2-3	CASSSPGTPKDTQYF	TGTGCCAGCAGTTCACCCGGGACACCCAAAGATACGCAGTATTTT
NA	NA	TRBV20-1	TRBJ2-7	CSGRVAYEQYF	TGCAGTGGGCGGGTCGCCTACGAGCAGTACTTC
NA	TRBD2	TRBV2	TRBJ2-7	CASSEAGGDYEQYF	TGTGCCAGCAGTGAAGCCGGGGGGGACTACGAGCAGTACTTC
NA	NA	TRBV19	TRBJ2-1	CASTGLAEQFF	TGTGCCAGTACGGGGTTGGCTGAGCAGTTCTTC
NA	NA	TRBV2	TRBJ2-7	CASSAGNQDGYEQYF	TGTGCCAGCAGTGCAGGCAACCAGGATGGTTACGAGCAGTACTTC
NA	TRBD1	TRBV27	TRBJ1-1	CASSAGGNTEAFF	TGTGCCAGCAGTGCAGGGGGGAACACTGAAGCTTTCTTT
NA	TRBD2	TRBV13	TRBJ2-3	CASRKRAGEIDTQYF	TGTGCCAGCAGAAAGCGAGCGGGAGAGATTGATACGCAGTATTTT
NA	NA	TRBV5-4	TRBJ2-3	CASSEQTEDTQYF	TGTGCCAGCAGCGAGCAGACTGAAGATACGCAGTATTTT
NA	TRBD2	TRBV16	TRBJ2-2	CASSQYSRLADTGELFF	TGTGCCAGCAGCCAATACTCTAGACTAGCGGACACCGGGGAGCTGTTTTTT
NA	TRBD2	TRBV5-6	TRBJ2-2	CASSFLSGRTGELFF	TGTGCCAGCAGCTTTTTAAGCGGGAGGACCGGGGAGCTGTTTTTT
NA	TRBD2	TRBV6-5	TRBJ2-7	CASRSSGGIYEQYF	TGTGCCAGCAGATCGAGCGGGGGGATCTACGAGCAGTACTTC
NA	NA	TRBV27	TRBJ2-5	CASSPPQGFVALETQYF	TGTGCCAGCAGTCCCCCACAGGGATTTGTTGCCCTAGAGACCCAGTACTTC
few	NA	TRBV27	TRBJ1-1	CASIAAGVVSTEAFF	TGTGCCAGCATTGCTGCCGGGGTTGTGAGCACTGAAGCTTTCTTT
NA	TRBD2	TRBV9	TRBJ2-7	CASSVTSGGTYEQYF	TGTGCCAGCAGCGTCACTAGCGGGGGTACCTACGAGCAGTACTTC
NA	NA	TRBV6-5	TRBJ1-2	CATHSGPGAWYGYTF	TGTGCCACCCACAGTGGGCCAGGGGCCTGGTATGGCTACACCTTC
few	NA	TRBV4-3	TRBJ1-1	CASSQDQPFGTEAFF	TGCGCCAGCAGCCAAGACCAACCCTTCGGCACTGAAGCTTTCTTT
NA	TRBD2	TRBV2	TRBJ2-7	CASMALFTSGGAYEQYF	TGTGCCAGCATGGCCCTTTTTACTAGCGGGGGGGCCTACGAGCAGTACTTC
NA	NA	TRBV7-2	TRBJ2-2	CASSFTAANTGELFF	TGTGCCAGCAGCTTTACAGCGGCGAACACCGGGGAGCTGTTTTTT
NA	NA	TRBV7-9	TRBJ2-7	CASSFPGVRYSEQYF	TGTGCCAGCAGCTTCCCGGGGGTAAGGTACTCCGAGCAGTACTTC
NA	TRBD2	TRBV6-5	TRBJ2-1	CASSLAGGSANEQFF	TGTGCCAGCAGTTTAGCGGGAGGGTCGGCCAATGAGCAGTTCTTC
NA	TRBD1	TRBV6-5	TRBJ1-1	CASSSGRGISNTEAFF	TGTGCCAGCAGTTCGGGCAGGGGGATTAGTAACACTGAAGCTTTCTTT
NA	TRBD1	TRBV10-3	TRBJ1-5	CAISPGTEAGQPQHF	TGTGCCATCAGTCCCGGGACAGAGGCGGGCCAGCCCCAGCATTTT
NA	NA	TRBV5-4	TRBJ2-5	CASSLQGIPETQYF	TGTGCCAGCAGCTTGCAGGGGATCCCGGAGACCCAGTACTTC
few	NA	TRBV5-1	TRBJ1-6	CASSLAFQGNSPLHF	TGCGCCAGCAGCTTGGCCTTTCAGGGGAATTCACCCCTCCACTTT
NA	TRBD1	TRBV6-5	TRBJ2-1	CASSYVAQGVNNEQFF	TGTGCCAGCAGTTACGTGGCTCAGGGGGTTAACAATGAGCAGTTCTTC
NA	NA	TRBV7-6	TRBJ2-7	CASSLVGGSGPYEQYF	TGTGCCAGCAGCTTAGTAGGTGGTAGCGGCCCCTACGAGCAGTACTTC
NA	NA	TRBV10-1	TRBJ2-1	CASSDLGDEQFF	TGCGCCAGCAGTGACCTCGGGGATGAGCAGTTCTTC
NA	NA	TRBV7-2	TRBJ1-2	CASSLAVGSYGYTF	TGTGCCAGCAGCTTAGCGGTAGGGAGCTATGGCTACACCTTC
NA	NA	TRBV7-8	TRBJ1-5	CASSLGRSNQPQHF	TGTGCCAGCAGCTTGGGGCGTAGCAATCAGCCCCAGCATTTT
NA	TRBD2	TRBV27	TRBJ2-7	CASSPRLAGEYEQYF	TGTGCCAGCAGTCCAAGACTAGCGGGAGAATACGAGCAGTACTTC
NA	TRBD2	TRBV18	TRBJ2-7	CASSKGTSGFDEQYF	TGTGCCAGCTCAAAAGGGACTAGCGGGTTCGACGAGCAGTACTTC
NA	NA	TRBV11-3	TRBJ2-2	CASSPRTGELFF	TGTGCCAGCAGCCCGCGAACCGGGGAGCTGTTTTTT
once	TRBD1	TRBV2	TRBJ2-7	CASRWTGYEQYF	TGTGCCAGCAGATGGACAGGGTACGAGCAGTACTTC
once	TRBD2	TRBV5-8	TRBJ2-1	CASSSARRAGEGEQFF	TGTGCCAGCAGCTCCGCTCGGAGAGCGGGAGAGGGTGAGCAGTTCTTC
NA	TRBD1	TRBV18	TRBJ2-7	CASSLRDSSYEQYF	TGTGCCAGCTCACTCCGGGACAGCAGCTACGAGCAGTACTTC
NA	NA	TRBV4-1	TRBJ1-1	CASSQVFVSSEAFF	TGCGCCAGCAGCCAAGTATTTGTCAGTTCTGAAGCTTTCTTT
NA	NA	TRBV5-4	TRBJ2-1	CASSWGSSSYNEQFF	TGTGCCAGCAGCTGGGGCTCGAGCTCCTACAATGAGCAGTTCTTC
NA	TRBD2	TRBV6-1	TRBJ2-1	CASRSGRGGILQQFF	TGTGCCAGCCGGTCCGGGCGGGGGGGCATCCTTCAGCAGTTCTTC
NA	TRBD2	TRBV27	TRBJ2-1	CASSFSGGNEQFF	TGTGCCAGCAGTTTTAGCGGGGGGAATGAGCAGTTCTTC